This paragraph covers one TCR beta chain sequence. Its antigen has not been determined. No much larger clonotype is one base removed from it; base qualities were not supplied. The cohort comprised under 700 healthy bone marrow donors. All cohort members were sampled while nominally healthy, although unrecorded immune exposures were likely present. The donor tested CMV seronegative, placing the donor among the approximately 360 seronegative members of the cohort. A peripheral blood sample was provided by each donor, and peripheral blood mononuclear cells were used for TCR beta sequencing. The Qiagen DNeasy Blood Extraction Kit was used to extract genomic DNA from the blood cell samples. Libraries were prepared through the immunoSEQ multiplex PCR assay. For the multiplex PCR, a mixture combining 60 forward primers for TCR Vbeta segments and 13 reverse primers for TCR Jbeta segments was used. Amplification of the CDR3 region of rearranged TCR beta genes was performed with a multiplex PCR assay on genomic DNA. On the Illumina HiSeq System, the amplified TCR beta libraries were sequenced as 87-base-pair reads. On the study's bioinformatics: Across the 500 to 750 repertoires, a later analysis counted tens of millions of unique TCR beta chains, around 11 million of which were shared by at least two donors. Raw reads were error-corrected and collapsed into unique sequences by a nearest-neighbor algorithm in which closely related sequences were merged to remove PCR and sequencing errors. CDR3 sequences were aligned to IMGT reference sequences to assign V, D and J gene segments. Each retained sequence needed at least a six-nucleotide match to both a V gene segment and a J gene segment. Rearrangements were called productive when the CDR3 lacked stop codons and stayed in frame with V and J; all others were non-productive. Following IMGT convention, CDR3 was defined as the stretch from the second conserved V-encoded cysteine to the conserved J-encoded phenylalanine. In an earlier analysis of around 640 of the donors, sequences lacking an unambiguous match to a single V gene segment were excluded. In an earlier analysis of approximately 550 of the donors, V segments were called functional above 56.7% productive rearrangements and were called segregating when the between-donor standard deviation exceeded 5%. A statistical classification framework was developed to diagnose cytomegalovirus status using the catalog of TCR beta chain sequences. V and J gene assignment, in a later analysis, came from comparing TCR nucleotide sequences with IMGT/GENE-DB human TR gene sequences. Using the TCRdist pipeline, a later analysis assigned CDR3 sequences along with most-parsimonious VDJ recombination scenarios. In a later analysis, each TCR beta chain was defined by its CDR3 amino acid sequence together with its V-gene family, and reads without a unique V-gene family were excluded. As a way to deal with suspected cross-contamination and a sequencing artifact, a later analysis dropped more than 500 nucleotide sequences that were highly shared and had low generation probability. For each public chain, a later analysis derived a clonal expansion index from normalized ranks of inferred template counts within each repertoire. In a later analysis, generation probabilities were computed using a VDJ recombination model fitted to out-of-frame rearrangements, and the results were checked against IGoR. In a later analysis, hypergeometric tests were used to score TCR-TCR, TCR-HLA and TCR-CMV co-occurrence, with a repertoire-size bias correction applied to TCR pairs. In a later analysis, false discovery rates were estimated by permuting HLA or CMV assignments 20 times. A later analysis grouped co-occurring TCRs with DBSCAN, adding TCRdist sequence similarity when clustering within HLA-allele-positive subsets. Co-occurrence clustering excluded repertoires with fewer than 30,000 or more than 120,000 public chains, plus five with anomalous nucleotide sharing. TCRdb holds this immuneACCESS table with in-frame rearrangements only. Some clones are missing; in checked studies, unresolved V genes explain under half, and the rest has no known cause. The V and J calls and clone size were taken over from that table, and D and trimming were inferred from the DNA. Within this sample are 95,000 to 150,000 clones, with 75% to 90% of them counted one time only. 1.5% to 2% of the sample belongs to the ten largest clones.

Germline trimming amounts to 2 bases on V and 4 bases on J, with 6 as the count of junction bases outside the gene matches. The germline V gene gives CDR1 as MNHEY and CDR2 as SVGAGI. The cysteine opens and the phenylalanine closes a CDR3 of 16 amino acids. This entry keeps only the CDR3 DNA: 48 bases, framed from base 1. This record belongs to a study of cytomegalovirus exposure and HLA in healthy donors (dated by TCRdb to about 2017). General notes on the study: An earlier analysis of several hundred of the donors reported around 280 Gb of sequence data and about 120 million unique TCR beta sequences obtained from about 170 million T cells. To predict cytomegalovirus infection status, the study combined high-throughput TCR immunosequencing, statistical association of individual TCRs with disease status, and machine learning. Donor age, sex, ethnicity and CMV serostatus were compiled alongside the repertoire data. HLA typing covered class I and class II loci at four-digit resolution. Roughly 300 gigabases of sequencing data and around 80 million unique TCR sequences made up an early release that covered several hundred HLA-typed donors. All discovery cohort repertoires had been generated on a single sequencing platform. The study used immunosequencing to profile the T cell repertoires of 666 subjects and linked those repertoires to cytomegalovirus serostatus. Rather than using new phenotypic data, the later analysis identified candidate immune exposures from TCR beta sequences and from how often those sequences occurred across donors. To study patterns of TCR occurrence, a later analysis re-analyzed previously published TCR beta repertoires from around 660 donors and added high-resolution HLA genotyping. The number of typed donors differed by locus: roughly 629-640 for A, B, C, DRB1 and DQB1; 500 to 550 for DQA1; some 610 for DPA1; and 400 to 480 for DPB1. A handful of DR-DQ haplotypes were handled as single units for association and clustering because linkage in the cohort was strong. Genome-wide SNP genotypes for about 60% of the 666 donors were used in a later genetic analysis, which treated that subset as a discovery cohort. Among around 400 genotyped donors of the cohort, an average of around 250,000 unique TCR beta nucleotide sequences was sequenced per donor, of which about 19% were non-productive. Of the roughly 430 genotyped donors, about 80% fell in the genetic ancestry cluster associated with self-reported Caucasian donors. The study aimed to test whether signatures of past pathogen exposure could be identified by cataloging public T cell receptors. Along with the roughly 710-subject first cohort, a separate validation cohort of over a hundred different subjects was used. To decide whether each TCR beta V gene segment behaved as functional or pseudogenic, an earlier analysis of 587 of the donors relied on high-throughput TCR beta sequencing.

The paper as a whole reports these results and caveats: Immune exposure information for the cohort was limited to CMV serostatus. Roughly uniform sequencing depth across donors was assumed in presence/absence analyses, although this assumption may not hold. According to a later analysis, TCR association rates differed among HLA loci, with DRB1 alleles showing the most associated TCRs and HLA-C alleles showing the fewest. Three of the identified cytomegalovirus-associated TCR beta chains were confirmed in vitro to be specific for cytomegalovirus antigens. Cytomegalovirus status was reported to be diagnosed by the classifier with high specificity and sensitivity in both the original and validation cohorts. In an earlier analysis of around 600 of the donors, most TCR beta V segments appeared in productive rearrangements about 87% or about 30% of the time, broadly matching IMGT annotations. An association between a missense DCLRE1C variant and V-gene and J-gene trimming of TCR beta chains was found in a later genetic analysis and replicated in an independent cohort. A further reported finding was that TCR beta sequences accurately predicted the HLA-A and HLA-B alleles for most subjects in the first cohort. The study gave a list of about 170 TCR beta chains associated with cytomegalovirus. Compared with equally common non-associated chains, HLA-associated TCR beta chains in a later analysis were more clonally expanded and had lower generation probabilities. A cluster of highly shared sequence variants was judged likely to be a technical artifact of the sequencing pipeline. HLA typing was unavailable for some donors at each locus, so association tests used only the typed subset. This cohort had only TCR beta chains sequenced, and the lack of alpha or paired-chain data limited which features could be detected. At a false discovery rate of 0.05, a later analysis linked about 17,000 TCR beta sequences to specific HLA alleles. It was suggested by the authors that the approach could potentially be generalized to other disease states and immunological phenotypes. Linkage disequilibrium might explain the correlated functional status among segregating V segments, but an unknown experimental factor could not be excluded. Because counts were too low, about 18 rarely observed V segments, including chromosome 9 orphons, were excluded from the earlier analysis of around 590 of the donors. When HLA alleles, especially DR and DQ, strongly co-occurred, attributing TCR associations to individual alleles was difficult. Some IMGT-functional V segments, including TRBV6-2 and TRBV6-3, could not be told apart with the 87-base-pair reads, so those segments were excluded. Most TCR sequences were seen in very few donors, while some public TCRs were found in many individuals. A later analysis found that most CMV-associated TCR beta chains appeared HLA-restricted, with HLA associations seemingly driven largely by CMV exposure. In a later genetic analysis, fewer N-insertions in productive TCRs were reported among donors in an Asian-associated ancestry cluster than the approximately 670-donor mean. In a later analysis, several top co-occurrence clusters were reported to appear linked to parvovirus B19, influenza, CMV and Epstein-Barr virus.

Sequenced material: PBMCs. The V and J genes are TRBV6-5 and TRBJ1-5; the junction holds 9 bases that match TRBD1. The sequence came from a man aged 35-49 years in good health and CMV-seronegative. At the DNA level, the sequence is TGTGCCAGCAGTTACACCGGGACAGGGCCGAATCAGCCCCAGCATTTT. This sequence encodes CASSYTGTGPNQPQHF.